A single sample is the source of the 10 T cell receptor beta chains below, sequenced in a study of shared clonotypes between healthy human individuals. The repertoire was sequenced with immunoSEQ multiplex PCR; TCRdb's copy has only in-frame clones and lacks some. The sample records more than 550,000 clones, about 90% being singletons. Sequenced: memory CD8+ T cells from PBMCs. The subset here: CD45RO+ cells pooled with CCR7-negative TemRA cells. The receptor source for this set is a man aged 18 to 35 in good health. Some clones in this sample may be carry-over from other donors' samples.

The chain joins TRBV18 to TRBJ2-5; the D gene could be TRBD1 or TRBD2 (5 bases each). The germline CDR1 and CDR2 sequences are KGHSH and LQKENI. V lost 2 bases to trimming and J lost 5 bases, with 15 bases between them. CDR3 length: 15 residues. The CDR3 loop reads CASSPVSTGGETQYF. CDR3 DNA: TGTGCCAGCTCACCAGTCAGTACTGGGGGTGAGACCCAGTACTTC.

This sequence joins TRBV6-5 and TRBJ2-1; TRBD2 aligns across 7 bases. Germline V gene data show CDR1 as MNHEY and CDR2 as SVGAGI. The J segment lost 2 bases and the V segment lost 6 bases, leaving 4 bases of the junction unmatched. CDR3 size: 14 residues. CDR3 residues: CASRGGFTYNEQFF. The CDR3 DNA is TGTGCCAGCAGGGGGGGGTTTACCTACAATGAGCAGTTCTTC.

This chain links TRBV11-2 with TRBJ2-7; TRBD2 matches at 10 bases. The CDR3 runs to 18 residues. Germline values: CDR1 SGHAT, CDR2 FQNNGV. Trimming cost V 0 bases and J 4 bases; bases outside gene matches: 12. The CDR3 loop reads CASSLDRSGRAPWYEQYF. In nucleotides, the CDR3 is TGTGCCAGCAGCTTAGATCGGAGCGGGAGGGCCCCATGGTACGAGCAGTACTTC.

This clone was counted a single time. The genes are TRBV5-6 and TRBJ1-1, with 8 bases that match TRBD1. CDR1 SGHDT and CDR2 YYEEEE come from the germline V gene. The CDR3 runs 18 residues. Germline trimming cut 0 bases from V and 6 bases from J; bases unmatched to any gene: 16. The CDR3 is CASSLVGGTGGLWAEAFF. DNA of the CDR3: TGTGCCAGCAGCTTGGTAGGCGGGACAGGAGGATTATGGGCTGAAGCTTTCTTT. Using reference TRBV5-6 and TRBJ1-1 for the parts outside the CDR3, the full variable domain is DAGVTQSPTHLIKTRGQQVTLRCSPKSGHDTVSWYQQALGQGPQFIFQYYEEEERQRGNFPDRFSGHQFPNYSSELNVNALLLGDSALYLCASSLVGGTGGLWAEAFFGQGTRLTVV.

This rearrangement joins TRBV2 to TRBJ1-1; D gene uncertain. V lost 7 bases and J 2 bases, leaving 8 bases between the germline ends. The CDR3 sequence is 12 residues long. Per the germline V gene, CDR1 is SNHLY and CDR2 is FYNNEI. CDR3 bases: TGTGCCAGCAACCCACAAAACACTGAAGCTTTCTTT. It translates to CASNPQNTEAFF. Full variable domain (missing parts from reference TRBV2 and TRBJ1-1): EPEVTQTPSHQVTQMGQEVILRCVPISNHLYFYWYRQILGQKVEFLVSFYNNEISEKSEIFDDQFSVERPDGSNFTLKIRSTKLEDSAMYFCASNPQNTEAFFGQGTRLTVV.

For the CDR3, the DNA is TGTGCCAGCTCCCGGAGGGGGGTCCTCTACAATGAGCAGTTCTTC. Translated, it gives CASSRRGVLYNEQFF. The rearrangement uses TRBV18 and TRBJ2-1, with D tentatively TRBD1 or TRBD2 (6 bases each). Per germline, CDR1 KGHSH and CDR2 LQKENI. V was shortened by 6 bases and J by 3 bases, with 15 bases between the two germline ends. The CDR3 is 15 residues long. Combining the CDR3 with reference TRBV18 and TRBJ2-1 gives the whole variable domain NAGVMQNPRHLVRRRGQEARLRCSPMKGHSHVYWYRQLPEEGLKFMVYLQKENIIDESGMPKERFSAEFPKEGPSILRIQQVVRGDSAAYFCASSRRGVLYNEQFFGPGTRLTVL.

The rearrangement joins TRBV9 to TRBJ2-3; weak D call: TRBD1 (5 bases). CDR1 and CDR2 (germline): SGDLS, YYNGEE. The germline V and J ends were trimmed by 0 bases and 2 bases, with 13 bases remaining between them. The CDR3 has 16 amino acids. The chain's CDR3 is CASSVVGRSLTDTQYF. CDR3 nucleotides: TGTGCCAGCAGCGTAGTGGGGCGGTCCCTCACAGATACGCAGTATTTT.

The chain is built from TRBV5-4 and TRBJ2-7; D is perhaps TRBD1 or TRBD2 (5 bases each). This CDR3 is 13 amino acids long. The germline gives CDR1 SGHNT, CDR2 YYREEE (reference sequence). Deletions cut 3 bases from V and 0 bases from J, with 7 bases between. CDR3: CASSSGASYEQYF. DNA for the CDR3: TGTGCCAGCAGCTCCGGGGCCTCCTACGAGCAGTACTTC.

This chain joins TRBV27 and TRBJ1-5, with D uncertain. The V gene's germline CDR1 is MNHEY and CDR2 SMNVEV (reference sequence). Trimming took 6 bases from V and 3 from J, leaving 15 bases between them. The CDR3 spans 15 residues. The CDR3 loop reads CASSIVHGDNQPQHF. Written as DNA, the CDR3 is TGTGCCAGCAGCATCGTCCATGGGGACAATCAGCCCCAGCATTTT.

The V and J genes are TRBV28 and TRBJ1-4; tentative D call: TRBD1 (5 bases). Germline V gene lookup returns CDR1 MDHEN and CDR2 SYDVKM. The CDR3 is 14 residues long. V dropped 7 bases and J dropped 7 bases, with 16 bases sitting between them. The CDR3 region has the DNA TGTGCCAGCATCGATAGCTGGGGCGGTGAAAAACTGTTTTTT. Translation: CASIDSWGGEKLFF. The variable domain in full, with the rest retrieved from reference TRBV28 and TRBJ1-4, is DVKVTQSSRYLVKRTGEKVFLECVQDMDHENMFWYRQDPGLGLRLIYFSYDVKMKEKGDIPEGYSVSREKKERFSLILESASTNQTSMYLCASIDSWGGEKLFFGSGTQLSVL.